This is a list of T cell receptor beta chains from one sample in a study of blood T cell repertoires in COVID-19. Clones were read by immunoSEQ multiplex PCR, and TCRdb kept only the in-frame ones, dropping some. Among roughly 200,000 clones listed, more than 70% were seen once. The sequencing input was peripheral blood. The receptors derive from a man aged 35-49 years with active or convalescent COVID-19. Each CDR3 is given with its conserved first and last residue. Fields, in order: J gene, D gene, V gene, clone size, CDR3 protein, CDR3 DNA. A D gene is named only where the DNA matches it firmly. Size is stated for part of the rows, as once, few or many counts, or as a class when the clone is expanded.

J gene: TRBJ1-4
D gene: .
V gene: TRBV7-9
clone size: few
CDR3 protein: CASTPWAGEVELFF
CDR3 DNA: TGTGCCAGCACCCCCTGGGCAGGCGAAGTGGAACTGTTTTTT

J gene: TRBJ2-7
D gene: .
V gene: TRBV11-2
clone size: .
CDR3 protein: CASSLTVDYEQYF
CDR3 DNA: TGTGCCAGCAGCTTAACAGTGGACTACGAGCAGTACTTC

J gene: TRBJ1-2
D gene: TRBD1
V gene: TRBV7-2
clone size: .
CDR3 protein: CASSQVLQGKNGYTF
CDR3 DNA: TGTGCCAGCAGCCAGGTTTTACAGGGGAAGAATGGCTACACCTTC

J gene: TRBJ2-2
D gene: TRBD2
V gene: TRBV18
clone size: many
CDR3 protein: CASSPRLAGARGDGELFF
CDR3 DNA: TGTGCCAGCTCACCACGACTAGCGGGGGCCCGAGGGGACGGGGAGCTGTTTTTT

J gene: TRBJ2-7
D gene: .
V gene: TRBV11-3
clone size: .
CDR3 protein: CASSLDLGATTRSYEQYF
CDR3 DNA: TGTGCCAGCAGCTTAGATTTAGGGGCGACGACCAGGTCCTACGAGCAGTACTTC

J gene: TRBJ2-7
D gene: TRBD1
V gene: TRBV9
clone size: .
CDR3 protein: CASSVGSVRTGIPYEQYF
CDR3 DNA: TGTGCCAGCAGCGTAGGATCTGTCAGGACAGGGATCCCCTACGAGCAGTACTTC

J gene: TRBJ2-7
D gene: .
V gene: TRBV14
clone size: .
CDR3 protein: CASSQERSSPEQYF
CDR3 DNA: TGTGCCAGCAGCCAAGAGCGGAGCTCACCCGAGCAGTACTTC

J gene: TRBJ2-7
D gene: .
V gene: TRBV20-1
clone size: .
CDR3 protein: CSVRSGYEQYF
CDR3 DNA: TGCAGCGTAAGGTCGGGATACGAGCAGTACTTC

J gene: TRBJ1-2
D gene: TRBD1
V gene: TRBV27
clone size: .
CDR3 protein: CASSSLPGQGGYGYTF
CDR3 DNA: TGTGCCAGCAGTTCCTTGCCGGGACAGGGGGGCTATGGCTACACCTTC

J gene: TRBJ2-1
D gene: .
V gene: TRBV28
clone size: .
CDR3 protein: CASSSGDNEQFF
CDR3 DNA: TGTGCCAGCAGTTCCGGGGACAATGAGCAGTTCTTC

J gene: TRBJ2-5
D gene: .
V gene: TRBV30
clone size: .
CDR3 protein: CAWSRQQETQYF
CDR3 DNA: TGTGCCTGGTCGCGGCAGCAAGAGACCCAGTACTTC

J gene: TRBJ1-2
D gene: TRBD1
V gene: TRBV5-4
clone size: .
CDR3 protein: CASSGGQGANANYGYTF
CDR3 DNA: TGTGCCAGCAGCGGCGGACAGGGGGCGAATGCTAACTATGGCTACACCTTC

J gene: TRBJ2-7
D gene: TRBD2
V gene: TRBV11-2
clone size: .
CDR3 protein: CASSSRPSLTSGRSYEQYF
CDR3 DNA: TGTGCCAGCAGCTCAAGGCCCTCACTGACTAGCGGGAGGTCTTACGAGCAGTACTTC

J gene: TRBJ1-2
D gene: TRBD1
V gene: TRBV30
clone size: once
CDR3 protein: CAWSANRQGGSYTF
CDR3 DNA: TGTGCCTGGAGTGCAAATCGACAGGGAGGTAGCTACACCTTC

J gene: TRBJ2-7
D gene: .
V gene: TRBV30
clone size: .
CDR3 protein: CAWSRLAGLYEQYF
CDR3 DNA: TGTGCCTGGAGTCGCTTGGCAGGTCTCTACGAGCAGTACTTC

J gene: TRBJ1-2
D gene: .
V gene: TRBV11-3
clone size: .
CDR3 protein: CASSLDVGVNYGYTF
CDR3 DNA: TGTGCCAGCAGCTTAGATGTGGGCGTAAACTATGGCTACACCTTC

J gene: TRBJ1-1
D gene: .
V gene: TRBV10-3
clone size: few
CDR3 protein: CAIREQVSPNTEAFF
CDR3 DNA: TGTGCCATCAGAGAACAGGTCTCCCCGAACACTGAAGCTTTCTTT

J gene: TRBJ2-5
D gene: TRBD1
V gene: TRBV9
clone size: .
CDR3 protein: CASSVEQGVGTQYF
CDR3 DNA: TGTGCCAGCAGCGTAGAACAGGGGGTAGGGACCCAGTACTTC

J gene: TRBJ1-2
D gene: .
V gene: TRBV6-2/TRBV6-3
clone size: .
CDR3 protein: CASSYSAGPLMGYTF
CDR3 DNA: TGTGCCAGCAGTTACTCCGCAGGCCCACTGATGGGCTACACCTTC

J gene: TRBJ1-3
D gene: TRBD1
V gene: TRBV3-1/TRBV3-2
clone size: .
CDR3 protein: CASSKQGFGNTIYF
CDR3 DNA: TGTGCCAGCAGCAAACAGGGGTTTGGAAACACCATATATTTT

J gene: TRBJ1-2
D gene: .
V gene: TRBV25-1
clone size: .
CDR3 protein: CASSEPYGREDGYTF
CDR3 DNA: TGTGCCAGCAGCGAACCCTATGGGAGAGAAGATGGCTACACCTTC

J gene: TRBJ2-1
D gene: TRBD1
V gene: TRBV19
clone size: once
CDR3 protein: CASSIDLRGLEQFF
CDR3 DNA: TGTGCCAGTAGTATAGATCTGAGGGGGCTAGAGCAGTTCTTC

J gene: TRBJ2-1
D gene: TRBD2
V gene: TRBV5-1
clone size: .
CDR3 protein: CASGELGGSSYNEQFF
CDR3 DNA: TGCGCCAGCGGTGAGTTGGGAGGGAGCTCCTACAATGAGCAGTTCTTC

J gene: TRBJ2-3
D gene: TRBD2
V gene: TRBV5-1
clone size: .
CDR3 protein: CASSHIAGGADTQYF
CDR3 DNA: TGCGCCAGCAGCCATATAGCGGGAGGGGCAGATACGCAGTATTTT

J gene: TRBJ1-3
D gene: .
V gene: TRBV9
clone size: once
CDR3 protein: CASSVSQFGNTIYF
CDR3 DNA: TGTGCCAGCAGCGTCTCACAGTTTGGAAACACCATATATTTT

J gene: TRBJ1-2
D gene: TRBD1
V gene: TRBV7-2
clone size: .
CDR3 protein: CASSLASVDRGDGYTF
CDR3 DNA: TGTGCCAGCAGCTTAGCTAGTGTGGACAGGGGGGATGGCTACACCTTC

J gene: TRBJ2-2
D gene: TRBD1
V gene: TRBV7-3
clone size: few
CDR3 protein: CASSPGTGAIGPGELFF
CDR3 DNA: TGTGCCAGCAGCCCCGGGACAGGAGCTATTGGTCCCGGGGAGCTGTTTTTT

J gene: TRBJ1-1
D gene: .
V gene: TRBV5-4
clone size: .
CDR3 protein: CASRPGGALMNTEAFF
CDR3 DNA: TGTGCCAGCAGACCTGGGGGGGCCCTCATGAACACTGAAGCTTTCTTT

J gene: TRBJ1-5
D gene: .
V gene: TRBV24-1
clone size: .
CDR3 protein: CATSDVSGKGQPQHF
CDR3 DNA: TGTGCCACCAGTGATGTATCTGGGAAGGGGCAGCCCCAGCATTTT

J gene: TRBJ2-2
D gene: .
V gene: TRBV12-5
clone size: .
CDR3 protein: CASTTPWGRGTGELFF
CDR3 DNA: TGTGCTAGTACTACGCCATGGGGGCGCGGGACCGGGGAGCTGTTTTTT

J gene: TRBJ2-7
D gene: .
V gene: TRBV2
clone size: .
CDR3 protein: CASSDRTADSQQYF
CDR3 DNA: TGTGCCAGCAGTGATAGGACAGCGGACAGTCAGCAGTACTTC

J gene: TRBJ1-5
D gene: TRBD1
V gene: TRBV28
clone size: .
CDR3 protein: CASSLGQINQPQHF
CDR3 DNA: TGTGCCAGCAGTTTGGGACAGATTAATCAGCCCCAGCATTTT

J gene: TRBJ2-5
D gene: TRBD2
V gene: TRBV3-1/TRBV3-2
clone size: once
CDR3 protein: CASSQVAAGAKETQYF
CDR3 DNA: TGTGCCAGCAGCCAAGTGGCAGCGGGGGCCAAAGAGACCCAGTACTTC

J gene: TRBJ2-5
D gene: .
V gene: TRBV3-1/TRBV3-2
clone size: .
CDR3 protein: CASSQDLGGQETQYF
CDR3 DNA: TGTGCCAGCAGCCAAGACTTAGGCGGGCAAGAGACCCAGTACTTC

J gene: TRBJ1-4
D gene: TRBD1
V gene: TRBV19
clone size: .
CDR3 protein: CASRLGWTGDEKLFF
CDR3 DNA: TGTGCCAGTAGACTAGGTTGGACAGGGGATGAAAAACTGTTTTTT

J gene: TRBJ1-1
D gene: TRBD1
V gene: TRBV9
clone size: .
CDR3 protein: CASSAQGLNTEAFF
CDR3 DNA: TGTGCCAGCAGCGCACAGGGGTTGAACACTGAAGCTTTCTTT

J gene: TRBJ2-7
D gene: TRBD2
V gene: TRBV5-1
clone size: once
CDR3 protein: CASSLGTSGRDEQYF
CDR3 DNA: TGCGCCAGCAGCTTGGGGACTAGCGGGAGGGACGAGCAGTACTTC

J gene: TRBJ2-1
D gene: .
V gene: TRBV5-6
clone size: .
CDR3 protein: CASSLAGVNTYNEQFF
CDR3 DNA: TGTGCCAGCAGCTTGGCCGGAGTCAACACCTACAATGAGCAGTTCTTC

J gene: TRBJ1-1
D gene: .
V gene: TRBV6-2/TRBV6-3
clone size: few
CDR3 protein: CASSSGAIERTDAFF
CDR3 DNA: TGTGCCAGCAGTTCAGGAGCCATCGAACGGACTGACGCTTTCTTT

J gene: TRBJ2-7
D gene: .
V gene: TRBV5-1
clone size: .
CDR3 protein: CASSLGLASDEQYF
CDR3 DNA: TGCGCCAGCAGCTTGGGGCTAGCTAGCGACGAGCAGTACTTC

J gene: TRBJ2-5
D gene: TRBD1
V gene: TRBV12-3/TRBV12-4
clone size: .
CDR3 protein: CASRQGAEETQYF
CDR3 DNA: TGTGCCAGCAGACAGGGGGCAGAAGAGACCCAGTACTTC

J gene: TRBJ1-1
D gene: .
V gene: TRBV7-8
clone size: few
CDR3 protein: CASSHWGGTTEAFF
CDR3 DNA: TGTGCCAGCAGCCACTGGGGGGGCACCACTGAAGCTTTCTTT

J gene: TRBJ2-3
D gene: TRBD2
V gene: TRBV25-1
clone size: .
CDR3 protein: CASSDPGAGGVSTDTQYF
CDR3 DNA: TGTGCCAGCAGTGACCCGGGAGCGGGAGGCGTAAGCACAGATACGCAGTATTTT

J gene: TRBJ2-1
D gene: TRBD2
V gene: TRBV6-5
clone size: .
CDR3 protein: CASTYLAGGNNEQFF
CDR3 DNA: TGTGCCAGCACCTACTTAGCGGGGGGGAACAATGAGCAGTTCTTC

J gene: TRBJ1-1
D gene: TRBD1
V gene: TRBV23-1
clone size: few
CDR3 protein: CASSQAAGQGAYSEAFF
CDR3 DNA: TGCGCCAGCAGTCAAGCAGCGGGACAGGGGGCTTATTCTGAAGCTTTCTTT

J gene: TRBJ2-1
D gene: .
V gene: TRBV21-1
clone size: .
CDR3 protein: CASAWRKFPNEQFF
CDR3 DNA: TGTGCCAGCGCGTGGAGGAAATTCCCCAATGAGCAGTTCTTC

J gene: TRBJ1-3
D gene: .
V gene: TRBV18
clone size: .
CDR3 protein: CASSPESSGNTIYF
CDR3 DNA: TGTGCCAGCTCACCCGAGAGCTCTGGAAACACCATATATTTT

J gene: TRBJ1-4
D gene: .
V gene: TRBV7-2
clone size: .
CDR3 protein: CASSLRGEKLFF
CDR3 DNA: TGTGCCAGCAGCTTAAGGGGGGAAAAACTGTTTTTT

J gene: TRBJ1-5
D gene: .
V gene: TRBV10-3
clone size: .
CDR3 protein: CAIGRLAGNQPQHF
CDR3 DNA: TGTGCCATCGGCCGACTCGCGGGCAATCAGCCCCAGCATTTT

J gene: TRBJ2-5
D gene: .
V gene: TRBV7-2
clone size: .
CDR3 protein: CASSPGGTGETQYF
CDR3 DNA: TGTGCCAGCAGCCCCGGCGGGACGGGGGAGACCCAGTACTTC

J gene: TRBJ2-1
D gene: .
V gene: TRBV11-3
clone size: .
CDR3 protein: CASSLNLYNEQFF
CDR3 DNA: TGTGCCAGCAGCTTAAATCTTTACAATGAGCAGTTCTTC

J gene: TRBJ1-3
D gene: .
V gene: TRBV9
clone size: once
CDR3 protein: CASSVGGYRVVGNTIYF
CDR3 DNA: TGTGCCAGCAGCGTAGGGGGGTACAGGGTGGTCGGAAACACCATATATTTT

J gene: TRBJ2-3
D gene: .
V gene: TRBV28
clone size: .
CDR3 protein: CASSWGRLRRSTDTQYF
CDR3 DNA: TGTGCCAGCAGTTGGGGCAGGCTTCGACGAAGCACAGATACGCAGTATTTT

J gene: TRBJ1-1
D gene: .
V gene: TRBV5-1
clone size: .
CDR3 protein: CASSPQSDTEAFF
CDR3 DNA: TGCGCCAGCAGCCCTCAATCGGACACTGAAGCTTTCTTT

J gene: TRBJ1-3
D gene: TRBD1
V gene: TRBV7-9
clone size: .
CDR3 protein: CASSPDRGQSGNTIYF
CDR3 DNA: TGTGCCAGCAGCCCGGACAGGGGGCAATCTGGAAACACCATATATTTT

J gene: TRBJ2-7
D gene: .
V gene: TRBV4-2
clone size: .
CDR3 protein: CASSQDLPPLYEQYF
CDR3 DNA: TGTGCCAGCAGCCAAGATCTGCCACCACTCTACGAGCAATACTTC

J gene: TRBJ2-7
D gene: .
V gene: TRBV30
clone size: .
CDR3 protein: CAWRPLGSARGSGDEQYF
CDR3 DNA: TGTGCCTGGAGACCGCTCGGATCTGCAAGAGGCTCGGGAGACGAGCAGTACTTC

J gene: TRBJ2-5
D gene: .
V gene: TRBV18
clone size: .
CDR3 protein: CASSRPGGETQYF
CDR3 DNA: TGTGCCAGCTCACGGCCCGGCGGAGAGACCCAGTACTTC

J gene: TRBJ1-2
D gene: .
V gene: TRBV6-5
clone size: .
CDR3 protein: CASSYNWEGSGYTF
CDR3 DNA: TGTGCCAGCAGTTACAATTGGGAGGGCTCTGGCTACACCTTC

J gene: TRBJ1-2
D gene: .
V gene: TRBV6-1
clone size: .
CDR3 protein: CASSDTGFGYTF
CDR3 DNA: TGTGCCAGCAGTGACACAGGGTTTGGCTACACCTTC